This entry describes one T cell receptor (beta chain). Original processing notes: For nucleated cells, counts were estimated from reference gene primer amplification. The method was immunoSEQ multiplex PCR; TCRdb's version includes in-frame clones alone and lacks a portion of them. V, J and clone size derive from that table, while D and trimming were established from the DNA sequence. Here the sample spans about 270,000 clones, 84% being singletons. The record originates from a study of blood T cell repertoires in COVID-19. Whole-study context: The United States, Italy and Spain supplied acute and convalescent COVID-19 samples. T cells, B-cell-depleted T cells, or PBMCs supplied cDNA or gDNA.

Germline V gene sequence: CDR1 SGHAT, CDR2 FQNNGV. J was trimmed by 7 bases and V by 5 bases; bases with no gene match: 4. The CDR3 runs 14 residues. The specimen sequenced was peripheral blood. The rearrangement uses TRBV11-2 and TRBJ1-4, with 10 positions matching TRBD1. This clonotype was sampled from a human donor in a cohort sampled during active COVID-19. The CDR3 coding sequence is TGTGCCAGCAGCCCGACAGGGGGCGGTGAAAAACTGTTTTTT. Amino acids: CASSPTGGGEKLFF.